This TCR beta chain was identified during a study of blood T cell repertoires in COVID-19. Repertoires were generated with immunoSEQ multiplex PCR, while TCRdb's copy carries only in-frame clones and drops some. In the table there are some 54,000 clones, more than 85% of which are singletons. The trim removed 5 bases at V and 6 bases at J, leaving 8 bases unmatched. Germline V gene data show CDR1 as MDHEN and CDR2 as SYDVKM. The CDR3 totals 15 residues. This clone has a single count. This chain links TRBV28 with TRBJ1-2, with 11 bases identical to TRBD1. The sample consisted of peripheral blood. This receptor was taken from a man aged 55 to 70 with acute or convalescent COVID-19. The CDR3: CASSEGGDRGNGYTF. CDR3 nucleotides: TGTGCCAGCAGTGAAGGGGGGGACAGGGGGAATGGCTACACCTTC.